A single sample is the source of the 6 T cell receptor beta chains below, sequenced in a study of blood T cell repertoires in COVID-19. Libraries were prepared by immunoSEQ multiplex PCR; TCRdb keeps only in-frame clonotypes and omits some of them. This sample has around 300,000 clones, with more than 80% found just once. Sequenced input: PBMCs or T cells enriched from blood (not recorded which). Receptor source: a woman in her 30s who had recovered from COVID-19.

This sequence joins TRBV2 and TRBJ2-3; TRBD2 might be the D (6 bases). Germline V CDR1 and CDR2: SNHLY, FYNNEI. CDR3 size: 15 residues. V lost 1 base and J 0 bases, leaving 8 bases between the germline ends. The CDR3 DNA reads TGTGCCAGCAGTGAAGGCGGGACTAGCACAGATACGCAGTATTTT. Protein: CASSEGGTSTDTQYF.

V gene TRBV4-2 combines with J gene TRBJ2-1; TRBD1 matches 9 bases. Trimming removed 0 bases from V and 8 bases from J; junction bases left unmatched: 8. The CDR3 contains 16 residues. Germline V gene sequence: CDR1 LGHNA, CDR2 YNFKEQ. This chain's CDR3 is CASSQDSRTGAHEQFF. The CDR3 nucleotides are TGTGCCAGCAGCCAAGATTCCCGGACAGGGGCACATGAGCAGTTCTTC.

This clone came up a few times. V gene TRBV5-5 combines with J gene TRBJ2-3; 7 positions match TRBD1. J lost 1 base, V lost 4 bases, and 9 bases had no gene match. The germline V gene has CDR1 SGHKS and CDR2 YYEKEE (reference sequence). The CDR3 runs to 16 residues. CDR3 coding DNA: TGTGCCAGCAGCATCACAGGGGACCCTGGCACAGATACGCAGTATTTT. This encodes CASSITGDPGTDTQYF.

The V call is TRBV5-4, the J call TRBJ2-7, with TRBD2 matching 7 bases. The CDR3 extends over 14 amino acids. V gave up 4 bases and J gave up 0 bases; unmatched junction bases: 4. The germline CDR1 and CDR2 sequences are SGHNT and YYREEE (reference sequence). The CDR3 here is CASSQTSDSYEQYF. The CDR3 DNA sequence: TGTGCCAGCAGCCAAACTAGCGACTCCTACGAGCAGTACTTC. Using reference TRBV5-4 and TRBJ2-7 for the parts outside the CDR3, the full variable domain is ETGVTQSPTHLIKTRGQQVTLRCSSQSGHNTVSWYQQALGQGPQFIFQYYREEENGRGNFPPRFSGLQFPNYSSELNVNALELDDSALYLCASSQTSDSYEQYFGPGTRLTVT.

The chain uses TRBV7-8 and TRBJ1-1; D perhaps matches TRBD1 (6 bases). Looked up from germline, CDR1 is SGHVS and CDR2 is FQNEAQ. The ends were cut back, 3 bases at V and 6 bases at J, with 14 bases in the middle. The CDR3 is made up of 14 amino acids. CDR3 amino acids: CASSFRQDVAEAFF. The CDR3 nucleotides read TGTGCCAGCAGCTTCCGACAGGATGTGGCTGAAGCTTTCTTT. The entire variable domain, with the rest obtained from reference TRBV7-8 and TRBJ1-1, is as follows: GAGVSQSPRYKVAKRGQDVALRCDPISGHVSLFWYQQALGQGPEFLTYFQNEAQLDKSGLPSDRFFAERPEGSVSTLKIQRTQQEDSAVYLCASSFRQDVAEAFFGQGTRLTVV.

The chain joins TRBV4-3 to TRBJ2-7; D gene uncertain. V lost 0 bases and J 3 bases, leaving 6 bases between the germline ends. CDR1 LGHNA and CDR2 YSLEER come from the germline V gene. The CDR3 sequence is 13 residues long. DNA for the CDR3: TGCGCCAGCAGCCAAGATCGACACTACGAGCAGTACTTC. It is translated as CASSQDRHYEQYF.